This passage covers 21 T cell receptor beta chains from one sample sequenced in a study of T-cell memory formation after mild COVID-19. TCRdb re-derived calls from the 5' RACE reads in MiXCR, one entry per CDR3 protein. The sample gives 350,000 to 500,000 distinct CDR3 sequences, roughly 20% of which show up once; roughly 8.4% is in the top ten. Source material: PBMCs or a T cell subset sorted from them (not recorded which). All receptors come from an adult woman who had mild COVID-19 (a few samples of this study predate the infection). Cell type and time point are not known.

This chain connects TRBV20-1 to TRBJ1-6; D gene unclear. In germline, CDR1 is DFQATT, CDR2 SNEGSKA (reference sequence). Trimming shortened V by 0 bases and J by 0 bases, and 9 bases separated the two germline ends. This CDR3 has 16 amino acids. CDR3 residues: CSARDWPSSYNSPLHF. CDR3 sequence (DNA): TGCAGTGCTAGAGATTGGCCCTCCTCCTATAATTCACCCCTCCACTTT.

The chain employs TRBV3-1 and TRBJ1-1; D is unresolved. This CDR3 has 13 residues. V lost 4 bases and J lost 8, with 14 bases in between. Per the germline V gene, CDR1 is LGHDT and CDR2 is YNNKEL (reference sequence). The DNA of the CDR3 is TGTGCCAGCAGCCCCGGACCCCCGGGCGAAGCTTTCTTT. Its translation is CASSPGPPGEAFF.

This clonotype was recorded many times. This chain connects TRBV6-2 or TRBV6-3 to TRBJ1-1; tentatively, D is TRBD1 (6 bases). V lost 0 bases and J lost 1, with 9 bases in between. The CDR3 is 15 residues long. Germline CDR1 is MNHEY and CDR2 is SVGEGT. The chain's CDR3 is CASSYSGRGNTEAFF. The CDR3 DNA is TGTGCCAGCAGTTACTCCGGCAGGGGGAACACTGAAGCTTTCTTT.

This clonotype came up a few times. This sequence joins TRBV5-1 and TRBJ2-3; tentatively, D is TRBD2 (6 bases). V lost 0 bases and J lost 4, with 15 bases in between. The CDR3 is 16 residues long. Germline CDR1 and CDR2: SGHRS and YFSETQ. CDR3 amino acids: CASSLDVGGGPDTQYF. The CDR3 nucleotides are TGCGCCAGCAGCTTGGACGTCGGGGGAGGACCAGATACGCAGTATTTT.

The chain is built from TRBV5-6 and TRBJ2-2; D may be TRBD1 (6 bases). V was cut by 0 bases and J by 4 bases, with 13 bases left in between. The CDR3 has 16 residues. Germline values: CDR1 SGHDT, CDR2 YYEEEE. CDR3 sequence (DNA): TGTGCCAGCAGCTTGGGCAGGACAGTGGGCACCGGGGAGCTGTTTTTT. Protein: CASSLGRTVGTGELFF.

As for this clonotype: This may be a read error, as it is one base from a much larger clone. The genes are TRBV28 and TRBJ2-2; D is unresolved. The V and J ends lost 7 bases and 0 bases respectively, with 3 bases between them. Germline V gives CDR1 MDHEN, CDR2 SYDVKM. CDR3 length: 12 amino acids. The CDR3 is CASIPNTGELFF. The DNA for the CDR3 is TGTGCCAGCATCCCGAACACCGGGGAGCTGTTTTTT.

A few counts support this clonotype. The chain carries TRBV4-1 and TRBJ2-5; TRBD2 matches 8 bases. CDR1 MGHRA and CDR2 YSYEKL come from the germline V gene. The J segment lost 4 bases and the V segment lost 4 bases, leaving 8 bases of the junction unmatched. The CDR3 length is 15 residues. The CDR3 DNA follows: TGCGCCAGCAGCCTATCCGGGGGGGGGCTAGAGACCCAGTACTTC. Translation gives CASSLSGGGLETQYF.

This clonotype appeared many times. The rearrangement uses TRBV4-3 and TRBJ2-3; TRBD2 matches at 11 bases. The CDR3 extends over 16 amino acids. V gave up 0 bases and J gave up 1 base; unmatched junction bases: 0. CDR1 and CDR2 from the germline V gene are LGHNA and YSLEER. CDR3 DNA sequence: TGCGCCAGCAGCCAAGAACTAGCGGGAGGCACAGATACGCAGTATTTT. Translation: CASSQELAGGTDTQYF.

This clonotype showed up just a few times. The V and J genes are TRBV3-1 and TRBJ2-5; 7 bases line up with TRBD2. The germline V gene has CDR1 LGHDT and CDR2 YNNKEL (reference sequence). V shed 0 bases and J 3 bases; nucleotides not matched to a gene: 16. The CDR3 runs 19 residues. CDR3 protein: CASSQDIATAGAVKETQYF. The CDR3 region has the DNA TGTGCCAGCAGCCAAGATATCGCGACGGCGGGAGCGGTAAAAGAGACCCAGTACTTC.

The V gene is TRBV20-1, the J gene TRBJ2-7, with TRBD1 identical over 7 bases. J was trimmed by 1 base and V by 3 bases; bases with no gene match: 6. This CDR3 is built from 14 residues. From germline, CDR1 is DFQATT and CDR2 SNEGSKA (reference sequence). The DNA for the CDR3 is TGCAGTGCTAGCGGGCCGACAGGGTCCTACGAGCAGTACTTC. This encodes CSASGPTGSYEQYF.

The chain recombines TRBV5-1 with TRBJ2-2; 10 bases are a match to TRBD2. CDR1 and CDR2 (germline): SGHRS, YFSETQ. This CDR3 contains 17 residues. V lost 0 bases to trimming and J lost 6 bases; unmatched junction nucleotides: 8. CDR3 bases: TGCGCCAGCAGCTTGGGGCTAGCGGGAGTCGTTTCCGGGGAGCTGTTTTTT. Protein: CASSLGLAGVVSGELFF.

The chain combines TRBV5-1 with TRBJ1-4, with D possibly being TRBD1 (5 bases). V lost 0 bases to trimming and J lost 8 bases, with 11 bases between them. Germline V gene data show CDR1 as SGHRS and CDR2 as YFSETQ. This CDR3 spans 14 amino acids. The CDR3 nucleotides are TGCGCCAGCAGCTTGGCTGCAGGGTGGGAAAAACTGTTTTTT. Translated: CASSLAAGWEKLFF. The full variable domain, completed using reference TRBV5-1 and TRBJ1-4, is KAGVTQTPRYLIKTRGQQVTLSCSPISGHRSVSWYQQTPGQGLQFLFEYFSETQRNKGNFPGRFSGRQFSNSRSEMNVSTLELGDSALYLCASSLAAGWEKLFFGSGTQLSVL.

This clonotype showed up just a few times. V gene TRBV18 combines with J gene TRBJ2-3, with D possibly TRBD1 on 5 matching bases. The germline gives CDR1 KGHSH, CDR2 LQKENI. The CDR3 extends over 15 amino acids. V lost 6 bases and J lost 0, with 13 bases in between. The CDR3 loop is CASSPDNPSTDTQYF. The CDR3 DNA reads TGTGCCAGCTCCCCGGACAACCCAAGCACAGATACGCAGTATTTT.

This sequence joins TRBV7-2 and TRBJ1-5; D remains ambiguous. The V and J ends lost 5 bases and 4 bases respectively, with 12 bases between them. This CDR3 spans 14 amino acids. Looked up from germline, CDR1 is SGHTA and CDR2 is FQGNSA. The CDR3 DNA is TGTGCCAGCAGCCTCAGCAGGAGTAATCAGCCCCAGCATTTT. Its translation is CASSLSRSNQPQHF.

The sample holds one count of this clonotype. The V and J genes are TRBV5-5 and TRBJ2-3; D perhaps matches TRBD1 (6 bases). Germline lookup yields CDR1 SGHKS and CDR2 YYEKEE (reference sequence). The V end lost 0 bases, the J end lost 0 bases, and 14 bases lay between the germline ends. The CDR3 extends over 17 amino acids. DNA of the CDR3: TGTGCCAGCAGCTTGGCTACCGGGACACCTAGCACAGATACGCAGTATTTT. Amino acids: CASSLATGTPSTDTQYF.

The chain carries TRBV15 and TRBJ1-5; 8 positions agree with TRBD1. Unmatched junction bases numbered 5, after V lost 5 bases and J lost 5 bases. In germline, CDR1 is LNHNV, CDR2 YYDKDF (reference sequence). The CDR3 runs 14 residues. The CDR3 spells CATSGQGWDQPQHF. The CDR3 nucleotides read TGTGCCACCAGCGGACAGGGCTGGGATCAGCCCCAGCATTTT.

The chain carries TRBV11-3 and TRBJ2-5; D may be TRBD2 (6 bases). The CDR3 extends over 17 amino acids. Between the trimmed V and J ends, which lost 7 bases and 1 base, there was a span of 22 bases. The germline V gene encodes CDR1 SGHNT and CDR2 YENEEA. The CDR3 DNA follows: TGTGCCAGCAACGAGGGGAGGAGCACGGCGGCCCAAGAGACCCAGTACTTC. Translating it yields CASNEGRSTAAQETQYF.

This clonotype occurred a few times. The J gene is TRBJ2-5, the V gene TRBV7-9; D possibly corresponds to TRBD2 (7 bases). The CDR3 spans 16 residues. V dropped 5 bases and J dropped 5 bases, with 21 bases sitting between them. Germline loops: CDR1 SEHNR, CDR2 FQNEAQ (reference sequence). The CDR3 DNA reads TGTGCCAGCAGCCTACCCGGGGGGCTAGGTTTGGAGACCCAGTACTTC. Protein: CASSLPGGLGLETQYF.

The chain joins TRBV7-9 to TRBJ1-4; D unclear. Germline V gives CDR1 SEHNR, CDR2 FQNEAQ (reference sequence). The V gene lost 2 bases and the J gene lost 4 bases, with 8 bases spanning the gap. The CDR3 has 14 residues. In nucleotides, the CDR3 is TGTGCCAGCAGCTTATCAATAAGTAATGAAAAACTGTTTTTT. Protein product: CASSLSISNEKLFF.

The V and J genes are TRBV24-1 and TRBJ2-6, with D unclear. CDR1 and CDR2 from the germline V gene are KGHDR and SFDVKD. Trimming shortened V by 4 bases and J by 2 bases, and 17 bases separated the two germline ends. The CDR3 is made up of 18 amino acids. In nucleotides, the CDR3 is TGTGCCACCAGTGACCTAGTACTAAAAGTGGCTGGGGCCAACGTCCTGACTTTC. Translation: CATSDLVLKVAGANVLTF.

This clonotype has a handful of counts. The chain carries TRBV29-1 and TRBJ1-1, with a weak D call TRBD1 (5 bases). Looked up from germline, CDR1 is SQVTM and CDR2 is ANQGSEA. V was trimmed by 3 bases and J by 5 bases, leaving 13 bases between them. The CDR3 is 13 residues long. The CDR3, as DNA: TGCAGCGTTGAGGGCAGGGCCCGGACTGAAGCTTTCTTT. Its protein product is CSVEGRARTEAFF.